A selection of T cell receptor beta chains follows, all from one sample in a study of identical twins. Using its own MiXCR run on the 5' RACE reads, TCRdb lists one record per CDR3 protein. The sample lists fewer than 500,000 distinct CDR3 sequences, over 11% occurring once. Another study also made use of these data, one on yellow fever vaccine responses in identical twins.

Specimen: CD4+ T cells sorted from blood. The receptor set was obtained from a woman between 18 and 29 years old in good health. CDR3s include the opening cysteine and the closing phenylalanine or tryptophan. A D gene is named only where the DNA matches it firmly. The listing skips clone size in some rows; elsewhere it reads once, few, many or a size class.

V	J	D	size	CDR3	DNA
TRBV27	TRBJ2-7	NA	NA	CASSFGAKGSDYYEQYF	TGTGCCAGCAGTTTTGGGGCCAAGGGATCCGATTACTACGAGCAGTACTTC
TRBV20-1	TRBJ1-1	NA	NA	CSARRDILGGTEAFF	TGCAGTGCTAGACGGGACATCTTGGGGGGCACTGAAGCTTTCTTT
TRBV30	TRBJ2-7	NA	NA	CAWSINNGNEQYF	TGTGCCTGGAGTATTAACAACGGCAACGAGCAGTACTTC
TRBV20-1	TRBJ2-5	NA	NA	CSARATPQEETQYF	TGCAGTGCTAGAGCGACTCCGCAGGAAGAGACCCAGTACTTC
TRBV20-1	TRBJ2-4	NA	few	CSARARGKNIQYF	TGCAGTGCTAGAGCCAGGGGAAAAAACATTCAGTACTTC
TRBV7-2	TRBJ2-1	TRBD2	NA	CASSLTFAGGYNEQFF	TGTGCCAGCAGCTTGACTTTCGCGGGAGGGTACAATGAGCAGTTCTTC
TRBV7-9	TRBJ1-1	TRBD1	many	CASSLDRGPAFF	TGTGCCAGCAGCTTAGACAGGGGGCCAGCTTTCTTT
TRBV2	TRBJ2-7	NA	few	CASRQTGLYEQYF	TGTGCCAGCAGGCAGACAGGTTTGTACGAGCAGTACTTC
TRBV10-3	TRBJ2-2	NA	many	CAIETGLKAGELFF	TGTGCCATCGAGACAGGTTTAAAGGCCGGGGAGCTGTTTTTT
TRBV6-1	TRBJ2-7	TRBD2	few	CASSELPGGEQYF	TGTGCCAGCAGTGAACTCCCGGGGGGCGAGCAGTACTTC
TRBV7-8	TRBJ2-3	NA	many	CASSLAEGRVSEGDTQYF	TGTGCCAGCAGCTTAGCGGAGGGAAGGGTTTCTGAAGGAGATACGCAGTATTTT
TRBV2	TRBJ2-7	TRBD2	NA	CASSQLAGVGEQYF	TGTGCCAGCAGTCAACTAGCGGGAGTAGGAGAGCAGTACTTC
TRBV5-5	TRBJ2-2	NA	many	CASSWTDLKAANTGELFF	TGTGCCAGCAGCTGGACAGACCTGAAAGCCGCGAACACCGGGGAGCTGTTTTTT
TRBV30	TRBJ2-7	NA	NA	CAWSLRLEEQYF	TGTGCCTGGAGTCTACGACTCGAAGAGCAGTACTTC
TRBV12-3/TRBV12-4	TRBJ2-1	NA	few	CASSFGAGGGHNEQFF	TGTGCCAGCAGTTTTGGGGCAGGGGGGGGACACAATGAGCAGTTCTTC
TRBV7-9	TRBJ2-7	TRBD2	few	CASSLVGLAGGEQYF	TGTGCCAGCAGCTTAGTCGGGCTAGCGGGGGGCGAGCAGTACTTC
TRBV7-2	TRBJ2-3	TRBD2	few	CASSFTVGGPDTQYF	TGTGCCAGCAGCTTTACGGTGGGAGGGCCAGATACGCAGTATTTT
TRBV6-5	TRBJ2-1	NA	few	CASSYGVASSYNEQFF	TGTGCCAGCAGTTACGGGGTGGCTAGCTCCTACAATGAGCAGTTCTTC
TRBV6-1	TRBJ2-1	TRBD1	few	CASSDRQGWNEQFF	TGTGCCAGCAGTGACCGACAGGGGTGGAATGAGCAGTTCTTC
TRBV2	TRBJ2-2	NA	NA	CASSSAGAPTGELFF	TGTGCCAGCAGTAGTGCGGGGGCGCCCACCGGGGAGCTGTTTTTT
TRBV4-3	TRBJ2-1	NA	many	CASSQEARDYNEQFF	TGCGCCAGCAGCCAAGAAGCCAGGGACTACAATGAGCAGTTCTTC
TRBV20-1	TRBJ2-1	NA	few	CSAGGGAFGEQFF	TGCAGTGCGGGTGGGGGGGCTTTCGGTGAGCAGTTCTTC
TRBV2	TRBJ2-2	NA	NA	CASRYYTTNTGELFF	TGTGCCAGCAGGTACTACACAACGAACACCGGGGAGCTGTTTTTT
TRBV28	TRBJ2-7	TRBD2	NA	CASRETSGYEQYF	TGTGCCAGCAGGGAGACTAGCGGCTACGAGCAGTACTTC
TRBV3-1	TRBJ2-2	TRBD2	NA	CASSYTGRVTGELFF	TGTGCCAGCAGTTACACCGGGAGGGTCACCGGGGAGCTGTTTTTT
TRBV28	TRBJ2-7	NA	few	CASNPGGTGSYEQYF	TGTGCCAGCAACCCGGGGGGGACAGGGTCCTACGAGCAGTACTTC
TRBV7-9	TRBJ2-2	NA	many	CASSSHRDATGELFF	TGTGCCAGCAGCTCCCACAGGGATGCCACCGGGGAGCTGTTTTTT
TRBV19	TRBJ1-5	NA	NA	CASSIDGAGGNQPQHF	TGTGCCAGTAGTATAGATGGAGCAGGGGGCAATCAGCCCCAGCATTTT
TRBV2	TRBJ2-1	TRBD2	few	CASSATSGGYNEQFF	TGTGCCAGCAGTGCGACTAGCGGGGGGTACAATGAGCAGTTCTTC
TRBV20-1	TRBJ2-5	TRBD1	NA	CSASPVAGGQETQYF	TGCAGTGCTAGCCCCGTCGCAGGGGGCCAAGAGACCCAGTACTTC
TRBV6-1	TRBJ2-1	TRBD2	many	CASTKRLAADNEQFF	TGTGCCAGCACCAAAAGACTAGCGGCTGACAATGAGCAGTTCTTC
TRBV11-2	TRBJ1-6	TRBD1	NA	CASSIGTANSPLHF	TGTGCCAGCAGCATTGGGACAGCTAATTCACCCCTCCACTTT
TRBV3-1	TRBJ2-3	NA	many	CASSRRVAGRDTDTQYF	TGTGCCAGCAGCCGGAGGGTGGCAGGGCGAGACACAGATACGCAGTATTTT
TRBV9	TRBJ2-5	NA	NA	CASSVSLRETQYF	TGTGCCAGCAGCGTATCCCTCCGGGAGACCCAGTACTTC
TRBV3-1	TRBJ2-3	NA	NA	CASSSRASDTQYF	TGTGCCAGCAGTTCCAGGGCATCAGATACGCAGTATTTT
TRBV12-3/TRBV12-4	TRBJ2-5	TRBD2	NA	CASSLLISGAQETQYF	TGTGCCAGCAGTTTATTGATTAGCGGGGCCCAAGAGACCCAGTACTTC
TRBV6-5	TRBJ1-5	TRBD1	few	CASSYPGQGVHQPQHF	TGTGCCAGCAGTTACCCGGGACAGGGGGTCCATCAGCCCCAGCATTTT
TRBV29-1	TRBJ2-6	NA	NA	CSASVSGANVLTF	TGCAGCGCTTCGGTCTCTGGGGCCAACGTCCTGACTTTC
TRBV20-1	TRBJ2-7	NA	NA	CSAREEGRSYEQYF	TGCAGTGCTAGAGAGGAGGGTAGGTCCTACGAGCAGTACTTC
TRBV5-1	TRBJ2-2	NA	few	CASSLKGGGNTGELFF	TGCGCCAGCAGCCTGAAAGGTGGCGGGAACACCGGGGAGCTGTTTTTT
TRBV7-2	TRBJ2-5	NA	NA	CASSNSRAQTQYF	TGTGCCAGCAGCAACTCCCGGGCCCAGACCCAGTACTTC
TRBV28	TRBJ2-7	NA	few	CASSLPHRSSGQGHEQYF	TGTGCCAGCAGTTTACCGCACCGGTCGTCGGGCCAGGGCCACGAGCAGTACTTC